These 15 T cell receptor beta chains originate from one sample sequenced in a study of T cell repertoires in cytomegalovirus infection. These receptors have no identified antigens. TCRdb reanalysed the reads using MiXCR and keeps one entry per CDR3 protein. This table holds fewer than 1,000,000 distinct CDR3 sequences, approximately 30% found once. The specimen was cultured CD8+ T cells from PBMCs, collected from culture after CMV antigen stimulation. The origin of the receptors is a human donor in good health (CMV status not recorded). Some clones in this sample may be carry-over from other donors' samples.

Here the CDR3 reads CASKRDYTF. As DNA, the CDR3 is TGTGCCAGCAAGCGGGACTACACCTTC. The chain recombines TRBV2 with TRBJ1-2; D call uncertain. This CDR3 contains 9 residues. Germline CDR1 and CDR2: SNHLY and FYNNEI. V was trimmed by 7 bases and J by 10 bases, leaving 7 bases between them.

This clonotype came up a few times. The chain recombines TRBV13 with TRBJ1-6; 8 positions match TRBD1. The CDR3 has 17 residues. Trimming removed 5 bases from V and 8 bases from J; junction bases left unmatched: 14. CDR1 is PRHDT and CDR2 is FYEKMQ in the germline V gene (reference sequence). The CDR3 DNA reads TGTGCCAGCAGCGCAGACCCGGCCGGGACAGGAGATTCACCCCTCCACTTT. Its translation is CASSADPAGTGDSPLHF.

This clonotype appeared a few times. The chain uses TRBV4-1 and TRBJ2-3; D assignment may be TRBD1 or TRBD2 (5 bases each). This CDR3 spans 14 amino acids. Germline CDR1 MGHRA, CDR2 YSYEKL. Trimming took off 4 bases at V and 4 bases at J, with 12 bases between the two ends. The CDR3 loop reads CASSPVGVPDTQYF. The CDR3, as DNA: TGCGCCAGCAGCCCAGTGGGGGTACCAGATACGCAGTATTTT.

This chain uses TRBV9 with TRBJ2-5, with D possibly being TRBD2 (7 bases). CDR3 length: 15 residues. In germline, CDR1 is SGDLS, CDR2 YYNGEE. V was clipped by 7 bases and J by 3 bases, with 19 bases between them. CDR3 protein: CASSGGGGGKETQYF. CDR3 coding DNA: TGTGCCAGCTCCGGCGGGGGCGGTGGAAAAGAGACCCAGTACTTC. Together with reference TRBV9 and TRBJ2-5, the CDR3 gives the full variable domain: DSGVTQTPKHLITATGQRVTLRCSPRSGDLSVYWYQQSLDQGLQFLIQYYNGEERAKGNILERFSAQQFPDLHSELNLSSLELGDSALYFCASSGGGGGKETQYFGPGTRLLVL.

The chain joins TRBV7-6 to TRBJ2-1; perhaps TRBD2 as D (6 bases). Germline assignment: CDR1 SGHVS and CDR2 FNYEAQ. The V gene lost 3 bases and the J gene lost 7 bases, with 13 bases spanning the gap. This CDR3 comprises 14 residues. CDR3 region: CASSFTVSGNEQFF. CDR3 bases: TGTGCCAGCAGCTTTACAGTGAGCGGGAATGAGCAGTTCTTC.

The chain uses TRBV5-1 and TRBJ2-3, with 8 bases identical to TRBD1. CDR3 length: 11 amino acids. Per germline, CDR1 SGHRS and CDR2 YFSETQ. With V trimmed by 3 bases and J by 15 bases, 6 bases remained unmatched. DNA of the CDR3: TGCGCCAGCAGCTCCGGGACAGGTACATATTTT. As protein: CASSSGTGTYF.

This clonotype came up many times. The chain recombines TRBV7-9 with TRBJ1-1; 8 bases are a match to TRBD1. CDR1 SEHNR and CDR2 FQNEAQ come from the germline V gene (reference sequence). The J segment lost 7 bases and the V segment lost 5 bases, leaving 9 bases of the junction unmatched. This CDR3 is 14 amino acids long. DNA of the CDR3: TGTGCCAGCAGCCGTCTGGGACAGGAGGGTGAAGCTTTCTTT. Its translation: CASSRLGQEGEAFF.

This clonotype was observed a handful of times. The V gene is TRBV6-2 or TRBV6-3, the J gene TRBJ2-7; D perhaps matches TRBD2 (5 bases). The V and J ends lost 2 bases and 6 bases respectively, with 14 bases between them. This CDR3 has 14 amino acids. The germline gives CDR1 MNHEY, CDR2 SVGEGT. Here the CDR3 reads CASSYRLGGLEQYF. The CDR3 DNA reads as TGTGCCAGCAGTTACCGCCTTGGAGGTCTCGAGCAGTACTTC.

J is TRBJ2-3 and V is TRBV9; 10 bases are a match to TRBD1. This CDR3 spans 15 amino acids. Unmatched junction bases numbered 8, after V lost 3 bases and J lost 7 bases. CDR1 and CDR2 (germline): SGDLS, YYNGEE. The CDR3 loop is CASSGGKTGGHTQYF. CDR3 DNA sequence: TGTGCCAGCAGCGGGGGTAAGACAGGGGGCCATACGCAGTATTTT.

The chain couples TRBV19 to TRBJ2-6; D is ambiguous. V gave up 3 bases and J gave up 4 bases, with 10 bases separating them. CDR1 LNHDA and CDR2 SQIVND come from the germline V gene (reference sequence). The CDR3 runs 15 residues. The CDR3: CASSIPGPGANVLTF. CDR3 DNA sequence: TGTGCCAGTAGTATCCCAGGCCCGGGGGCCAACGTCCTGACTTTC.

DNA for the CDR3: TGTGCCAGCAGCCGCCCGGGGGTGAGGGGCTACACCTTC. Its protein is CASSRPGVRGYTF. J is TRBJ1-2 and V is TRBV14, with D possibly matching TRBD1 (5 bases). The CDR3 is made up of 13 amino acids. Per the germline V gene, CDR1 is SGHDN and CDR2 is FVKESK. Trimming removed 4 bases at V and 8 bases at J, with 14 bases between.

This clonotype has more than one count but fewer than ten. V is TRBV7-9 and J is TRBJ2-1; D perhaps matches TRBD2 (5 bases). Germline CDR1 is SEHNR and CDR2 is FQNEAQ (reference sequence). Deletions cut 1 base from V and 4 bases from J, with 11 bases between. This CDR3 spans 15 amino acids. CDR3 loop: CASSLELRAYNEQFF. The CDR3 DNA reads as TGTGCCAGCAGCTTAGAACTGAGGGCATACAATGAGCAGTTCTTC.

This sequence joins TRBV4-1 and TRBJ2-3; TRBD2 aligns across 8 bases. The CDR3 has 18 residues. The V and J ends lost 0 bases and 5 bases, in that order; junction bases with no gene match: 13. Germline V gene sequence: CDR1 MGHRA, CDR2 YSYEKL. CDR3 nucleotide sequence: TGCGCCAGCAGCCAAGATCCTTGGGGCGGGGGGCAGAGAGATACGCAGTATTTT. It yields the protein CASSQDPWGGGQRDTQYF.

This clonotype has just a few counts. The gene calls are TRBV19 and TRBJ1-5; D is undetermined. This CDR3 has 13 residues. CDR1 is LNHDA, CDR2 SQIVND, per germline (reference sequence). CDR3 DNA sequence: TGTCCGAGGGAAGGTTATAGCAATCAGCCCCAGCATTTT. It yields the protein CPREGYSNQPQHF.

This chain links TRBV6-1 with TRBJ1-1, with 7 bases matching TRBD1. CDR3 length: 15 amino acids. Germline V gene data show CDR1 as MNHNS and CDR2 as SASEGT. Trimming cost V 2 bases and J 4 bases; bases outside gene matches: 7. CDR3 DNA: TGTGCCAGCAGTGAATATGTAGGGGGCCTCACTGAAGCTTTCTTT. Protein: CASSEYVGGLTEAFF.